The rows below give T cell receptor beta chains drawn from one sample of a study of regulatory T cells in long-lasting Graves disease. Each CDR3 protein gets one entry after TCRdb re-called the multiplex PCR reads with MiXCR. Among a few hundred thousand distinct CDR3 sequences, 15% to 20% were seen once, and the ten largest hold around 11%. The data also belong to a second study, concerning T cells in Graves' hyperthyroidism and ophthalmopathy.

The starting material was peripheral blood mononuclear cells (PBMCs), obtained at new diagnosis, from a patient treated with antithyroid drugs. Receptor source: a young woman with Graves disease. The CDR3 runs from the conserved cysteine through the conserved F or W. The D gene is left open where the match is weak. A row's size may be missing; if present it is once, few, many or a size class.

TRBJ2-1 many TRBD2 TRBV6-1 CASRNGLAGVGRNEQFF TGTGCCAGCAGGAACGGACTAGCGGGAGTAGGGCGCAATGAGCAGTTCTTC
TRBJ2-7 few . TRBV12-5 CASGLGTRDPLDEQYF TGTGCTAGTGGTTTGGGAACCCGGGACCCCTTGGACGAGCAGTACTTC
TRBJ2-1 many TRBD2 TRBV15 CATSRDRLGLAGGRNEQFF TGTGCCACCAGCAGAGATCGATTGGGACTAGCGGGAGGCCGTAATGAGCAGTTCTTC
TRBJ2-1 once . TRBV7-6 CASSSGVGPYNEQFF TGTGCCAGCAGCTCAGGGGTCGGGCCCTACAATGAGCAGTTCTTC
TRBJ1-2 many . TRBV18 CASSPLMDMSNYGYTF TGTGCCAGCTCACCATTAATGGACATGTCTAACTATGGCTACACCTTC
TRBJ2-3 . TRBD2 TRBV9 CASSVANGVAGDHTDTQYF TGTGCCAGCAGCGTAGCTAACGGAGTAGCGGGGGATCACACAGATACGCAGTATTTT
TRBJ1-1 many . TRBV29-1 CSVERGKDTEAFF TGCAGCGTTGAACGGGGTAAAGACACTGAAGCTTTCTTT
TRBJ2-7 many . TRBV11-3 CASSLVDNPYEQYF TGTGCCAGCAGCTTAGTGGACAATCCCTACGAGCAGTACTTC
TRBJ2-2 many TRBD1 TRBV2 CASSVTGGTGELFF TGTGCCAGCAGTGTAACAGGGGGGACCGGGGAGCTGTTTTTT
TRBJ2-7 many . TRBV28 CVTWDGSYEQYF TGTGTCACCTGGGACGGTTCCTACGAGCAGTACTTC
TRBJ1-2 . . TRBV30 CAWTRRGNYGYTF TGTGCCTGGACGAGACGGGGTAACTATGGCTACACCTTC
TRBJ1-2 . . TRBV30 CAWSIGPGNYGYTF TGTGCCTGGAGTATTGGTCCGGGTAACTATGGCTACACCTTC
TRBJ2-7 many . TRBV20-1 CSALPTGSYEQYF TGCAGTGCTTTGCCTACAGGGTCCTACGAGCAGTACTTC
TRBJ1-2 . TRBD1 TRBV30 CAWRTGQGASGYTF TGTGCCTGGAGAACTGGACAGGGGGCGAGTGGCTACACCTTC
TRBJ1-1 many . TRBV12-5 CASGLRDPNTEAFF TGTGCTAGTGGTTTGCGAGACCCGAACACTGAAGCTTTCTTT
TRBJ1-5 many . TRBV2 CASSAQGGNQPQHF TGTGCCAGCAGTGCCCAGGGAGGCAATCAGCCCCAGCATTTT
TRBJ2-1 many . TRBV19 CASSIRDGSWNEQFF TGTGCCAGTAGTATCAGAGACGGGAGTTGGAATGAGCAGTTCTTC
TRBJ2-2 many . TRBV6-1 CASMLTGNTGELFF TGTGCCAGCATGCTCACAGGGAACACCGGGGAGCTGTTTTTT
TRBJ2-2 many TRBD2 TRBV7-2 CASSLSGGWGANTGELFF TGTGCCAGCAGCTTAAGCGGGGGTTGGGGCGCGAACACCGGGGAGCTGTTTTTT
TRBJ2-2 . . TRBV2 CASSEGTVNTGELFF TGTGCCAGCAGTGAAGGGACAGTGAACACCGGGGAGCTGTTTTTT
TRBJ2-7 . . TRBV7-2 CASSLGAGHNYEQYF TGTGCCAGCAGCTTAGGGGCGGGACACAACTACGAGCAGTACTTC
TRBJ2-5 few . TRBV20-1 CSARERRALQETQYF TGCAGTGCTAGAGAGCGGCGGGCTCTTCAAGAGACCCAGTACTTC
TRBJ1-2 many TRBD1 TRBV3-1 CASSHPARDRYGYTF TGTGCCAGCAGCCATCCAGCCCGGGACAGGTATGGCTACACCTTC
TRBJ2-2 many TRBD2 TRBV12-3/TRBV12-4 CASSSGLAGLGELFF TGTGCCAGCAGTTCGGGACTAGCGGGACTGGGGGAGCTGTTTTTT
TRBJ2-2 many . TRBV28 CASSFLRGTRAGELFF TGTGCCAGCAGTTTTCTTAGGGGAACAAGGGCCGGGGAGCTGTTTTTT
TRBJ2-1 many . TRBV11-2 CASSLVRGRGEQFF TGTGCCAGCAGCTTAGTTAGGGGCCGGGGAGAGCAGTTCTTC
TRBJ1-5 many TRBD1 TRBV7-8 CASSQGGSNQPQHF TGTGCCAGCAGTCAGGGGGGTAGCAATCAGCCCCAGCATTTT
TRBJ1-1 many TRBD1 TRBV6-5 CASSYRAGGWDTEAFF TGTGCCAGCAGTTACAGGGCAGGGGGCTGGGACACTGAAGCTTTCTTT
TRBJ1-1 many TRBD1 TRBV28 CASSLAGQGVTEAFF TGTGCCAGCAGTTTGGCCGGACAGGGCGTTACTGAAGCTTTCTTT
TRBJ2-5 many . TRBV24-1 CATGVEGLRQETQYF TGTGCCACCGGGGTAGAGGGGTTGAGACAAGAGACCCAGTACTTC
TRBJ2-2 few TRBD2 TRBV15 CATSRGGLAGATGELFF TGTGCCACCAGCAGAGGCGGACTAGCGGGAGCTACCGGGGAGCTGTTTTTT
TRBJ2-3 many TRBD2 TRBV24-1 CATSGGKGLATSTDTQYF TGTGCCACCAGTGGAGGAAAAGGACTAGCGACTAGCACAGATACGCAGTATTTT
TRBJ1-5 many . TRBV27 CASSLEGGRNQPQHF TGTGCCAGCAGTTTGGAGGGAGGGCGCAATCAGCCCCAGCATTTT
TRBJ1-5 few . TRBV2 CAGSELRGNQPQHF TGTGCCGGCAGTGAACTCAGGGGCAATCAGCCCCAGCATTTT
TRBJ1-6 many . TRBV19 CASSILSSYNSPLHF TGTGCCAGTAGTATATTATCCTCCTATAATTCACCCCTCCACTTT
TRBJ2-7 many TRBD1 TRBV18 CASSPAGTGARYEQYF TGTGCCAGCTCACCGGCCGGGACAGGGGCCCGGTACGAGCAGTACTTC
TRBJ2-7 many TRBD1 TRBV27 CASTPGTGANEQYF TGTGCCAGCACTCCTGGGACAGGGGCAAACGAGCAGTACTTC
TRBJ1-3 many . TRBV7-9 CASSGRGNTIYF TGTGCCAGCAGCGGGAGGGGAAACACCATATATTTT
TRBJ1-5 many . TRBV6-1 CASSDGVDQPQHF TGTGCCAGCAGTGACGGGGTTGATCAGCCCCAGCATTTT
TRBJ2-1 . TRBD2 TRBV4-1 CASSQPGLFYNEQFF TGCGCCAGCAGCCAACCGGGACTATTCTACAATGAGCAGTTCTTC
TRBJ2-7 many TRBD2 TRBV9 CASSASSGGVYEQYF TGTGCCAGCAGCGCGAGTAGCGGGGGGGTCTACGAGCAGTACTTC
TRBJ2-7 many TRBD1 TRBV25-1 CASSESPGQGAHEQYF TGTGCCAGCAGTGAATCCCCGGGACAGGGGGCTCACGAGCAGTACTTC
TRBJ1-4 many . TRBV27 CASSFSIVANEKLFF TGTGCCAGCAGTTTCTCGATCGTGGCTAATGAAAAACTGTTTTTT
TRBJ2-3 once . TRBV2 CASSTGPDTDTQYF TGTGCCAGCAGTACCGGGCCCGACACAGATACGCAGTATTTT
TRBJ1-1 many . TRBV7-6 CASSLSRQTSEAFF TGTGCCAGCAGCCTCTCCCGACAGACGTCTGAAGCTTTCTTT